The 9 T cell receptor beta chains presented below share a single source sample, sequenced in a study of blood T cell repertoires in COVID-19. Clones were read by immunoSEQ multiplex PCR, and TCRdb kept only the in-frame ones, dropping some. The sample includes hundreds of thousands of clones, 86% seen only once; the top ten take 1.5% to 2%. Material: PBMCs or T cells enriched from blood (not recorded which). The receptors derive from a middle-aged man who had recovered from COVID-19.

V gene TRBV5-1 combines with J gene TRBJ2-3, with 7 bases matching TRBD2. CDR1 and CDR2 from the germline V gene are SGHRS and YFSETQ. CDR3 size: 15 residues. With V trimmed by 1 base and J by 4 bases, 6 bases remained unmatched. Here the CDR3 reads CASSLQGRGPDTQYF. For the CDR3, the DNA is TGCGCCAGCAGCTTGCAAGGGAGGGGCCCAGATACGCAGTATTTT.

J is TRBJ1-2 and V is TRBV12-3 or TRBV12-4; 8 bases map to TRBD1. Germline trimming cut 6 bases from V and 7 bases from J; bases unmatched to any gene: 7. The CDR3 is made up of 13 amino acids. Written as DNA, the CDR3 is TGTGCCAGCAGCCATGACAGGGGTGGTGGCTACACCTTC. This sequence encodes CASSHDRGGGYTF.

The chain employs TRBV5-1 and TRBJ2-7; the match to TRBD2 covers 8 bases. After removal of 3 bases from V and 7 bases from J, the junction contained 9 bases not matched to a gene. CDR1 is SGHRS, CDR2 YFSETQ, per germline. This CDR3 spans 14 amino acids. The CDR3 here is CASSYTGTSDEQYF. CDR3 nucleotides: TGCGCCAGCAGCTATACCGGGACTAGTGATGAGCAGTACTTC.

The chain combines TRBV28 with TRBJ2-1; D possibly corresponds to TRBD1 (5 bases). The germline V and J ends were trimmed by 2 bases and 6 bases, with 11 bases remaining between them. This CDR3 has 14 residues. Germline lookup yields CDR1 MDHEN and CDR2 SYDVKM. The CDR3 loop reads CASSLGAGRNEQFF. In DNA, the CDR3 is TGTGCCAGCAGTTTAGGGGCCGGGCGCAATGAGCAGTTCTTC.

The chain joins TRBV11-1 to TRBJ2-3; 14 positions agree with TRBD2. The CDR3 extends over 15 amino acids. CDR1 SGHAT and CDR2 FQDESV come from the germline V gene (reference sequence). The J segment lost 5 bases and the V segment lost 5 bases, leaving 3 bases of the junction unmatched. CDR3 sequence reads: CASSIGLAGGDTQYF. As DNA, the CDR3 is TGTGCCAGCAGCATCGGACTAGCGGGGGGAGATACGCAGTATTTT.

The V and J genes are TRBV27 and TRBJ2-5, with TRBD2 matching 10 bases. CDR3 length: 20 amino acids. The V segment lost 5 bases and the J segment 4 bases; nucleotides outside the gene matches: 22. CDR1 is MNHEY and CDR2 is SMNVEV in the germline V gene (reference sequence). CDR3 nucleotide sequence: TGTGCCAGCAGTCCTGCTCCAGGGCTAGCGGGAGTTAATAAAGGAGAGACCCAGTACTTC. This translates into CASSPAPGLAGVNKGETQYF.

This clone was seen many times. The J gene is TRBJ2-2, the V gene TRBV7-2, with TRBD1 matching over 10 bases. This CDR3 is 14 amino acids long. The trim removed 4 bases at V and 7 bases at J, leaving 3 bases unmatched. Germline assignment: CDR1 SGHTA and CDR2 FQGNSA. The CDR3 DNA follows: TGTGCCAGCAGCTGGACAGGGGGTAGCGGGGAGCTGTTTTTT. The encoded protein is CASSWTGGSGELFF.

The V call is TRBV7-9, the J call TRBJ1-2, with 8 bases aligning to TRBD1. The V and J ends lost 3 bases and 8 bases, in that order; junction bases with no gene match: 14. CDR3 length: 16 residues. CDR1 is SEHNR and CDR2 is FQNEAQ in the germline V gene (reference sequence). CDR3 loop: CASSFLDREGGSGYTF. The CDR3 coding sequence is TGTGCCAGCAGCTTTTTGGACAGGGAAGGAGGGAGCGGCTACACCTTC.

The J gene is TRBJ1-1, the V gene TRBV14; TRBD1 agrees at 9 bases. Trimming removed 0 bases from V and 5 bases from J; junction bases left unmatched: 4. Germline CDR1 SGHDN, CDR2 FVKESK. The CDR3 spans 15 residues. The CDR3 loop reads CASSQDWGQGTEAFF. The CDR3 nucleotides read TGTGCCAGCAGCCAAGACTGGGGACAGGGTACTGAAGCTTTCTTT.